The rows below give T cell receptor beta chains drawn from one sample of a study of shared clonotypes between healthy human individuals. This table comes from immunoSEQ multiplex PCR, and its TCRdb copy is limited to in-frame clones, with some not included. Among roughly 2 million clones listed, about 94% were seen once. The sequencing input was naive CD4+ T cells sorted from blood. These receptors originate from a man aged 18 to 30 in good health. CDR3s include the opening cysteine and the closing phenylalanine or tryptophan. The D gene is left open where the match is weak. For some rows the clone size is stated as once, few or many, or as a class when expanded; others skip it.

D gene	V gene	CDR3 length	J gene	clone size	CDR3 DNA	CDR3 protein
TRBD1	TRBV6-5	14	TRBJ2-5	.	TGTGCCAGCGCCCGGACAGGGAATGGGGAGACCCAGTACTTC	CASARTGNGETQYF
TRBD1	TRBV4-1	17	TRBJ1-1	.	TGCGCCAGCAGCCGCGGACAGGCACTTCGATCTAACACTGAAGCTTTCTTT	CASSRGQALRSNTEAFF
.	TRBV5-4	15	TRBJ1-1	.	TGTGCCAGCAGCTTGGTGGCGGCAGGGATGACTGAAGCTTTCTTT	CASSLVAAGMTEAFF
TRBD2	TRBV15	15	TRBJ2-7	.	TGTGCCACCAGCAGAGGTGGGACTAGTAACAACGAGCAGTACTTC	CATSRGGTSNNEQYF
TRBD2	TRBV7-4	17	TRBJ2-7	.	TGTGCCAGCAGCTCCCCCCTGATTAGCGGGAGGACCTACGAGCAGTACTTC	CASSSPLISGRTYEQYF
.	TRBV2	13	TRBJ1-2	once	TGTGCCAGCAGTGATAGAGACAGCTATGGCTACACCTTC	CASSDRDSYGYTF
.	TRBV5-4	12	TRBJ2-7	.	TGTGCCAGCAGCGTAGGGGCCTACGAGCAGTACTTC	CASSVGAYEQYF
.	TRBV6-4	13	TRBJ1-1	.	TGTGCCAGCAGTGAGGGGGGGAACACTGAAGCTTTCTTT	CASSEGGNTEAFF
.	TRBV6-6	10	TRBJ1-2	few	TGTGCCAGCTCCAGCTATGGCTACACCTTC	CASSSYGYTF
.	TRBV10-3	15	TRBJ2-5	.	TGTGCCATCAGCCTGTCATTGGGAGCGGTGGAGACCCAGTACTTC	CAISLSLGAVETQYF
TRBD2	TRBV27	14	TRBJ2-7	.	TGTGCCAGCAGTCCCCGGGCCGGGGGGAGCGAGCAGTACTTC	CASSPRAGGSEQYF
TRBD1	TRBV27	16	TRBJ1-2	.	TGTGCCAGCAAGAGGTTGGTCAGGGGGCGCCTAGGTGGCTACACCTTC	CASKRLVRGRLGGYTF
TRBD2	TRBV5-3	24	TRBJ2-6	.	TGTGCCAGAAGCCTACTTATGCTTGTTTCTAGCGGGCCTCTCCCCAAACCTGGGGCCAACGTCCTGACTTTC	CARSLLMLVSSGPLPKPGANVLTF
TRBD2	TRBV7-2	15	TRBJ2-1	.	TGTGCCAGCAGCCAAGCGGGAGGGGCCTACAATGAGCAGTTCTTC	CASSQAGGAYNEQFF
.	TRBV5-4	14	TRBJ2-2	.	TGTGCCAGCAGCTTGGGGTTGAACACCGGGGAGCTGTTTTTT	CASSLGLNTGELFF
.	TRBV2	15	TRBJ2-7	.	TGTGCCAGCAGTGGTATGGATAGGAGCTCCTACGAGCAGTACTTC	CASSGMDRSSYEQYF
.	TRBV10-3	13	TRBJ2-3	.	TGTGCCATCCACTCTCAAAGCACAGATACGCAGTATTTT	CAIHSQSTDTQYF
.	TRBV19	19	TRBJ1-1	.	TGTGCCAGTAGTATAGTTCCCGGCCGGAGATCAGGGATGAACACTGAAGCTTTCTTT	CASSIVPGRRSGMNTEAFF
.	TRBV6-5	14	TRBJ1-2	.	TGTGCCAGCAGGCACACAACTCCATCTTATGGCTACACCTTC	CASRHTTPSYGYTF
TRBD1	TRBV12-5	17	TRBJ2-3	.	TGTGCTAGTGGTTTGGGGCGACCGGGACAGGGAGCGGATACGCAGTATTTT	CASGLGRPGQGADTQYF
.	TRBV15	16	TRBJ1-2	.	TGTGCCACCAGCAGAGAATCAAGGGTCGATAACTATGGCTACACCTTC	CATSRESRVDNYGYTF
TRBD1	TRBV6-6	13	TRBJ2-7	.	TGTGCCAGCAGTTACGACAGGGCCCACGAGCAGTACTTC	CASSYDRAHEQYF
.	TRBV6-1	13	TRBJ1-6	.	TGTGCCAGCAGTGAACTCGGGGGGTCACCCCTCCACTTT	CASSELGGSPLHF
.	TRBV30	14	TRBJ2-6	.	TGTGCCTGGAACCCGGGATCAGGGGCCAACGTCCTGACTTTC	CAWNPGSGANVLTF
.	TRBV28	16	TRBJ2-7	.	TGTGCCAGCAGTGAAAACCGCTGGACGTCCACCTACGAGCAGTACTTC	CASSENRWTSTYEQYF
.	TRBV7-8	15	TRBJ2-3	once	TGTGCCAGCAGCTACCGGACAGTTGTCGCAGATACGCAGTATTTT	CASSYRTVVADTQYF
TRBD2	TRBV6-5	15	TRBJ2-2	.	TGTGCCAGCAGGAGGACTAGCGGGGTATTCGGGGAGCTGTTTTTT	CASRRTSGVFGELFF
.	TRBV7-8	15	TRBJ1-5	.	TGTGCCAGCAGCTTCTCTGGGGGCGCGGTTCAGCCCCAGCATTTT	CASSFSGGAVQPQHF